A selection of T cell receptor beta chains follows, all from one sample in a study of STAT5B mutations in CD4+ large granular lymphocyte leukemia. Profiled with immunoSEQ multiplex PCR; TCRdb holds only in-frame clones, not every one. The table has 30,000 to 35,000 clones, about 70% seen once. Input material: CD4+ T cells from blood buffy coats. These receptors all come from a human donor in good health. Both conserved end residues are part of each CDR3. The order of the fields is clone size, V gene, D gene, CDR3 length, J gene, CDR3 DNA, CDR3 protein. The D gene is left open where the match is weak. Clone sizes are given selectively: once, few, many, or a class where the clone is expanded.

>NA|TRBV14|TRBD1|15|TRBJ2-1
TGTGCCAGCAGCGTTCCAGGGGGCTTCTACAATGAGCAGTTCTTC
CASSVPGGFYNEQFF
>NA|TRBV19|NA|15|TRBJ1-3
TGTGCCAGTAGTATGGATGGAGGGTCCGGAAACACCATATATTTT
CASSMDGGSGNTIYF
>NA|TRBV10-3|TRBD1|15|TRBJ1-4
TGTGCCATCAGTGAGATCGGACAGGGGGCTGGAAAACTGTTTTTT
CAISEIGQGAGKLFF
>NA|TRBV10-3|TRBD1|15|TRBJ2-7
TGTGCCATCAGGGGTAGACAGGGTCTCTACTACGAGCAGTACTTC
CAIRGRQGLYYEQYF
>NA|TRBV18|TRBD1|14|TRBJ2-5
TGTGCCAGCTCACCCGTGACAGGGGGGGAGACCCAGTACTTC
CASSPVTGGETQYF
>NA|TRBV11-2|NA|15|TRBJ1-4
TGTGCCAGCAGCTTAGGGAGGACAACTAATGAAAAACTGTTTTTT
CASSLGRTTNEKLFF
>few|TRBV29-1|TRBD1|15|TRBJ1-1
TGCAGCGTCATCGGACAGGGGAGATCGGGCACTGAAGCTTTCTTT
CSVIGQGRSGTEAFF
>NA|TRBV9|TRBD2|15|TRBJ2-5
TGTGCCAGCAGCGTAGCGGCGGGGGGGCGTGAGACCCAGTACTTC
CASSVAAGGRETQYF
>NA|TRBV6-5|NA|15|TRBJ2-7
TGTGCCAGCAGTTACTACCCCGACAGCTCCTACGAGCAGTACTTC
CASSYYPDSSYEQYF
>NA|TRBV7-3|NA|15|TRBJ2-6
TGTGCCAGCAGCTTAGACGGCCCTGGGGCCAACGTCCTGACTTTC
CASSLDGPGANVLTF
>NA|TRBV11-2|NA|13|TRBJ1-1
TGTGCCAGCAGCCTAGACGTGAACACTGAAGCTTTCTTT
CASSLDVNTEAFF
>NA|TRBV5-1|TRBD1|16|TRBJ2-7
TGCGCCAGCAGCGTTGAAGGGACAGGGAGGCCCTACGAGCAGTACTTC
CASSVEGTGRPYEQYF
>NA|TRBV11-3|TRBD1|15|TRBJ1-2
TGTGCCAGCAGCTTAGCCTGGGGAGAAGGGGGCGGCTACACCTTC
CASSLAWGEGGGYTF
>NA|TRBV7-7|TRBD1|14|TRBJ2-5
TGTGCTAGCAGCAAACTACAGGGGAAAGAGACCCAGTACTTC
CASSKLQGKETQYF
>NA|TRBV25-1|NA|11|TRBJ1-2
TGTGCCAGCAGCTGGACGTATGGCTACACCTTC
CASSWTYGYTF
>NA|TRBV7-2|NA|15|TRBJ2-1
TGTGCCAGCAGCTTAGATCGCGGGGCCCACAATGAGCAGTTCTTC
CASSLDRGAHNEQFF
>NA|TRBV27|NA|12|TRBJ2-1
TGTGCCAGCAGTAGGGGATACAATGAGCAGTTCTTC
CASSRGYNEQFF
>NA|TRBV19|NA|14|TRBJ2-5
TGTGCCAGTAGTATAAGTCCCCGGAAAGAGACCCAGTACTTC
CASSISPRKETQYF
>NA|TRBV5-1|NA|13|TRBJ2-3
TGCGCCAGCAAAAGGACTAGCACAGATACGCAGTATTTT
CASKRTSTDTQYF
>NA|TRBV7-8|NA|12|TRBJ2-7
TGTGCCAGCAGCCCCGGCCGGAGCGAGCAGTACTTC
CASSPGRSEQYF
>NA|TRBV11-1|NA|16|TRBJ2-4
TGTGCCAGCAGCAGCCGCCTTTTAGGGGGACTGGACATTCAGTACTTC
CASSSRLLGGLDIQYF
>few|TRBV14|NA|17|TRBJ1-6
TGTGCCAGCAGCACCGAGGGGTCGAGCTCCTATAATTCACCCCTCCACTTT
CASSTEGSSSYNSPLHF
>NA|TRBV7-2|NA|14|TRBJ1-4
TGTGCCAGCAGCCCTCCAGGGGCTAATGAAAAACTGTTTTTT
CASSPPGANEKLFF
>NA|TRBV4-2|TRBD2|18|TRBJ2-3
TGTGCCAGCAGCCGGGAGGCCAGCGGGGGGGCCGTTGTAGATACGCAGTATTTT
CASSREASGGAVVDTQYF
>once|TRBV14|TRBD1|16|TRBJ2-7
TGTGCCAGCAGCCACTTAGCTAGGACAGGGGGCTACGAGCAGTACTTC
CASSHLARTGGYEQYF
>few|TRBV20-1|NA|11|TRBJ1-2
TGCAGTGCGACCGAAGATTATGGCTACACCTTC
CSATEDYGYTF
>NA|TRBV4-2|NA|15|TRBJ1-4
TGTGCCAGCAGCCAAGATGATCAACAGCCAGAAAAACTGTTTTTT
CASSQDDQQPEKLFF
>NA|TRBV27|NA|15|TRBJ2-1
TGTGCCAGCAGTTTGCCGGGGGCCTCCTACAATGAGCAGTTCTTC
CASSLPGASYNEQFF
>few|TRBV18|NA|15|TRBJ1-5
TGTGCCAGCTCACCACCGGGTCCTGGCAATCAGCCCCAGCATTTT
CASSPPGPGNQPQHF
>few|TRBV5-1|TRBD2|17|TRBJ2-2
TGCGCCAGCAGCGGGGGGCTAGCGGGGAGGAACACCGGGGAGCTGTTTTTT
CASSGGLAGRNTGELFF
>few|TRBV9|NA|14|TRBJ1-4
TGTGCCAGCAGCCTTGACAGAGAGGGGGAAAAACTGTTTTTT
CASSLDREGEKLFF
>few|TRBV7-2|NA|14|TRBJ2-5
TGTGCCAGCAGCTTAGAACCCAACCAAGAGACCCAGTACTTC
CASSLEPNQETQYF
>NA|TRBV7-8|NA|15|TRBJ1-2
TGTGCCAGCAGCTTAGGTACGGGAGCTAACTATGGCTACACCTTC
CASSLGTGANYGYTF
>NA|TRBV11-3|NA|14|TRBJ1-1
TGTGCCAGCAGCTCCTGGACGGATACAACTGAAGCTTTCTTT
CASSSWTDTTEAFF
>NA|TRBV5-1|NA|16|TRBJ1-6
TGCGCCAGCAGCCCAGGCGGGAGCTCCTATAATTCACCCCTCCACTTT
CASSPGGSSYNSPLHF
>NA|TRBV15|NA|16|TRBJ1-3
TGTGCCACCAGCAGCCGGGACCTCCGCCAGGGAAACACCATATATTTT
CATSSRDLRQGNTIYF
>NA|TRBV27|TRBD1|14|TRBJ1-6
TGTGCCAGCAGTTCACCGGGACAGAATTCACCCCTCCACTTT
CASSSPGQNSPLHF
>once|TRBV25-1|TRBD1|15|TRBJ2-7
TGTGCCAGCACCAGAGGACAGGGGGAAACCTACGAGCAGTACTTC
CASTRGQGETYEQYF
>NA|TRBV5-5|NA|12|TRBJ1-6
TGTGCCAGCAGATATTATAATTCACCCCTCCACTTT
CASRYYNSPLHF